This is a list of T cell receptor beta chains from one sample in a study of blood T cells in healthy people across ages. TCRdb re-called the 5' RACE reads through MiXCR, storing one row per CDR3 protein. This table has more than 500,000 distinct CDR3 sequences, about 26% appearing once. Sequencing input: blood. These receptors were obtained from a woman aged 70-85 years in good health. Each CDR3 is given with its conserved first and last residue. D genes are given only for firm matches. Rows give clone size only sometimes, using once, few, many, or a class for an expanded clone.

J	D	V	size	CDR3	DNA
TRBJ2-3	TRBD1	TRBV28	few	CASSLRRGRADTQYF	TGTGCCAGCAGTTTAAGAAGGGGGCGCGCAGATACGCAGTATTTT
TRBJ2-7	.	TRBV20-1	.	CSPQDPSSYEQYF	TGCAGTCCTCAGGACCCGAGCTCCTACGAGCAGTACTTC
TRBJ1-2	.	TRBV29-1	.	CSVASRDAHGYTF	TGCAGCGTTGCGTCCAGGGATGCACATGGCTACACCTTC
TRBJ1-1	.	TRBV5-1	.	CASSLRLGDTEAFF	TGCGCCAGCAGCTTACGTCTGGGGGACACTGAAGCTTTCTTT
TRBJ2-1	.	TRBV9	few	CASSVSRARYNEQFF	TGTGCCAGCAGCGTGAGCAGGGCGAGGTACAATGAGCAGTTCTTC
TRBJ1-6	.	TRBV12-3/TRBV12-4	few	CASSLGAASSYNSPLHF	TGTGCCAGCAGTTTAGGGGCAGCGAGCTCCTATAATTCACCCCTCCACTTT
TRBJ2-2	TRBD2	TRBV3-1	many	CASSQAWTSRDGELFF	TGTGCCAGCAGCCAAGCGTGGACTAGCCGTGACGGGGAGCTGTTTTTT
TRBJ2-7	TRBD1	TRBV28	.	CASSPGQGGLEQYF	TGTGCCAGCAGTCCCGGACAGGGTGGGCTCGAGCAGTACTTC
TRBJ2-7	TRBD2	TRBV29-1	few	CSVEPLAGEFYEQYF	TGCAGCGTTGAGCCTCTAGCGGGGGAATTTTACGAGCAGTACTTC
TRBJ1-3	.	TRBV9	.	CASSLGNPSSGNTIYF	TGTGCCAGCAGCTTAGGGAATCCGTCCTCTGGAAACACCATATATTTT
TRBJ2-7	.	TRBV20-1	.	CSARGGRQLYEQYF	TGCAGTGCTAGGGGCGGAAGACAACTCTACGAGCAGTACTTC
TRBJ2-1	.	TRBV4-1	.	CASSQDWDLGNERFF	TGCGCCAGCAGCCAAGATTGGGACCTTGGGAATGAGCGGTTCTTC
TRBJ1-1	.	TRBV7-9	.	CASSLEHNTEAFF	TGTGCCAGCAGCTTAGAACATAACACTGAAGCTTTCTTT
TRBJ2-5	.	TRBV9	few	CASSALLRGQETQYF	TGTGCCAGCAGCGCACTATTAAGGGGCCAAGAGACCCAGTACTTC
TRBJ2-7	.	TRBV12-3/TRBV12-4	few	CASSPRQYEQYF	TGTGCCAGCAGTCCCCGACAGTACGAGCAGTACTTC
TRBJ2-5	.	TRBV12-3/TRBV12-4	.	CASTLPGSETQYF	TGTGCCAGCACCCTTCCAGGGTCAGAGACCCAGTACTTC
TRBJ2-7	TRBD1	TRBV5-1	.	CASSLVGQGGTEQYF	TGCGCCAGCAGCTTGGTGGGACAGGGAGGGACTGAGCAGTACTTC
TRBJ1-4	.	TRBV6-2/TRBV6-3	many	CASSYGQTTNEKLFF	TGTGCCAGCAGTTACGGACAGACAACTAATGAAAAACTGTTTTTT
TRBJ1-1	.	TRBV6-5	.	CASSYSKIGLNTEAFF	TGTGCCAGCAGTTACTCGAAAATAGGGTTGAACACTGAAGCTTTCTTT
TRBJ2-7	TRBD1	TRBV5-1	few	CASSLVTGGSSSYEQYF	TGCGCCAGCAGCTTGGTTACAGGGGGTTCCAGCTCCTACGAGCAGTACTTC
TRBJ2-1	.	TRBV7-8	.	CASSLEGGTIPGEQFF	TGTGCCAGCAGCTTAGAGGGGGGGACTATCCCGGGTGAGCAGTTCTTC
TRBJ2-7	.	TRBV20-1	.	CSAKPGTREQYF	TGCAGTGCTAAACCAGGGACGCGAGAGCAGTACTTC